A single sample is the source of the 26 T cell receptor beta chains below, sequenced in a study of T and B cells in COVID-19 patients. BIOMED2 TRB-A/B primer pools were used in multiplex TRB PCR. TCRdb reprocessed the multiplex PCR reads with MiXCR, giving one entry per CDR3 protein. In the table there are about 17,000 distinct CDR3 sequences, 25% to 35% of which are singletons. Each TRB amplification used about 220-500 ng of genomic DNA from blood. The material sequenced was blood. Receptor source: a human donor who had recovered from COVID-19.

This clonotype was seen many times. The rearrangement links TRBV11-1 to TRBJ2-5; no definite D call. This CDR3 is built from 15 residues. V was cut by 5 bases and J by 5 bases, with 18 bases left in between. Germline V gene lookup returns CDR1 SGHAT and CDR2 FQDESV (reference sequence). CDR3 sequence: CASSGVMERLETQYF. DNA for the CDR3: TGTGCCAGCAGCGGCGTAATGGAACGGTTGGAGACCCAGTACTTC.

V and J are TRBV6-5 and TRBJ1-1; D gene unclear. The CDR3 runs 14 residues. V gave up 6 bases and J gave up 3 bases, with 14 bases separating them. Per germline, CDR1 MNHEY and CDR2 SVGAGI. CDR3 residues: CASRATSGYTEAFF. DNA for the CDR3: TGTGCCAGCAGGGCAACATCCGGGTACACTGAAGCTTTCTTT.

This clonotype was observed many times. The rearrangement joins TRBV19 to TRBJ1-1; possibly TRBD1 for D (5 bases). Germline lookup yields CDR1 LNHDA and CDR2 SQIVND (reference sequence). The CDR3 totals 15 residues. Trimming took 5 bases from V and 1 from J, leaving 14 bases between them. Written as DNA, the CDR3 is TGTGCCAGTAGTCCCCGGTTAGGGGAGAACACTGAAGCTTTCTTT. Encoded protein: CASSPRLGENTEAFF.

The chain has TRBV12-3 or TRBV12-4 and TRBJ1-2, with TRBD1 matching 7 bases. This CDR3 contains 16 residues. Trimming cost V 5 bases and J 1 base; bases outside gene matches: 10. The chain's CDR3 is CASSPTGTANNYGYTF. The CDR3 nucleotides read TGTGCCAGCAGTCCTACAGGGACAGCGAATAACTATGGCTACACCTTC.

This chain connects TRBV28 to TRBJ1-6; the match to TRBD1 covers 7 bases. V was pared by 7 bases and J by 6 bases, with 9 bases of the junction left unmatched. The CDR3 sequence is 15 residues long. Germline values: CDR1 MDHEN, CDR2 SYDVKM. In DNA form, the CDR3 reads TGTGCCAGCAAACTCGACAGGGTGGGTAATTCACCCCTCCACTTT. Amino acid sequence: CASKLDRVGNSPLHF.

This clonotype was detected ten times or more. This rearrangement joins TRBV18 to TRBJ2-3; 14 nucleotides match TRBD2. V trimming: 6 bases; J trimming: 4 bases; junction bases outside the gene matches: 6. This CDR3 spans 16 amino acids. The germline V gene has CDR1 KGHSH and CDR2 LQKENI. Here the CDR3 DNA reads TGTGCCAGCTCCCGGACTAGCGGGGGGTTGGCAGATACGCAGTATTTT. Translation gives CASSRTSGGLADTQYF.

This clonotype was recorded a few times. This chain links TRBV6-6 with TRBJ2-4; 8 bases map to TRBD2. This CDR3 is 16 amino acids long. V trimming: 4 bases; J trimming: 10 bases; junction bases outside the gene matches: 15. The V gene's germline CDR1 is MNHNY and CDR2 SVGAGI (reference sequence). CDR3 nucleotides: TGTGCCAGCAGTTTAGCCGGGGGGGAACGGGCGACGATTCAGTACTTC. It is translated as CASSLAGGERATIQYF.

This clonotype is medium-sized. The rearrangement links TRBV29-1 to TRBJ1-4; a possible D gene is TRBD1 (5 bases). V gave up 8 bases and J gave up 2 bases, with 9 bases separating them. Germline assignment: CDR1 SQVTM and CDR2 ANQGSEA. The CDR3 is made up of 12 amino acids. CDR3 in amino acids: CSIRATNEKLFF. The CDR3 bases are TGCAGCATCAGGGCCACTAATGAAAAACTGTTTTTT.

The rearrangement joins TRBV6-5 to TRBJ1-1; D uncertain. Trimming took off 5 bases at V and 1 base at J, with 11 bases between the two ends. CDR1 and CDR2 (germline): MNHEY, SVGAGI. This CDR3 contains 14 residues. The CDR3 DNA sequence: TGTGCCAGCAGTAGCCCCCCAGGGAACACTGAAGCTTTCTTT. Translation: CASSSPPGNTEAFF.

By its share, this clonotype is medium-sized (0.01 to 0.1%). V gene TRBV27 combines with J gene TRBJ2-1; 8 bases match TRBD1. The germline V gene encodes CDR1 MNHEY and CDR2 SMNVEV (reference sequence). This CDR3 is built from 14 residues. J gave up 5 bases and V 5 bases, and 5 bases lay outside the gene matches. The CDR3 nucleotides read TGTGCCAGCAGTCAGCAGGGGGCTAACAATGAGCAGTTCTTC. It is translated as CASSQQGANNEQFF.

This clonotype is medium-sized (0.01 to 0.1%). The V and J genes are TRBV29-1 and TRBJ1-2; 8 nucleotides agree with TRBD1. V gave up 3 bases and J gave up 10 bases; unmatched junction bases: 7. The CDR3 has 12 amino acids. Germline V gene data show CDR1 as SQVTM and CDR2 as ANQGSEA. CDR3 in amino acids: CSVEAGGLDYTF. The CDR3 DNA reads as TGCAGCGTTGAGGCAGGGGGCTTGGACTACACCTTC.

The chain has TRBV19 and TRBJ2-1; unclear D gene. Germline CDR1 and CDR2: LNHDA and SQIVND (reference sequence). The V gene lost 0 bases and the J gene lost 9 bases, with 6 bases spanning the gap. The CDR3 loop spans 12 amino acids. The chain's CDR3 is CASSIEGREQFF. In DNA, the CDR3 is TGTGCCAGTAGTATAGAAGGGCGTGAGCAGTTCTTC.

At least ten counts were recorded for this clonotype. The chain combines TRBV5-4 with TRBJ2-5; D might be TRBD2 (7 bases). The CDR3 extends over 16 amino acids. The V gene lost 2 bases and the J gene lost 4 bases, with 18 bases spanning the gap. CDR1 SGHNT and CDR2 YYREEE come from the germline V gene (reference sequence). The CDR3 is CASSFGLGGAGETQYF. The DNA of the CDR3 is TGTGCCAGCAGCTTCGGGTTGGGGGGGGCAGGAGAGACCCAGTACTTC.

This clonotype showed up just a few times. For the CDR3, the DNA is TGTGCCAGCAGTTTCGGCAGCCCCGGGTACGAGCAGTACTTC. Protein sequence: CASSFGSPGYEQYF. This rearrangement joins TRBV12-3 or TRBV12-4 to TRBJ2-7; D remains ambiguous. The CDR3 contains 14 residues. The germline V and J ends were trimmed by 3 bases and 4 bases, with 13 bases remaining between them.

The table lists this clonotype with a few counts. CDR3 loop: CASSFQDPGGAGNEQFF. The CDR3 nucleotides are TGTGCCAGCAGTTTCCAGGATCCCGGGGGGGCGGGCAATGAGCAGTTCTTC. This rearrangement joins TRBV27 to TRBJ2-1; 8 nucleotides agree with TRBD2. Germline V lookup: CDR1 MNHEY, CDR2 SMNVEV (reference sequence). The CDR3 totals 17 residues. V shed 3 bases, J shed 6 bases, and the junction held 13 bases outside the gene matches.

By share, this clonotype counts as medium-sized. This sequence joins TRBV29-1 and TRBJ1-2; a possible D gene is TRBD1 (5 bases). CDR3 size: 16 residues. With 6 bases removed from V and 0 bases from J, the gap between germline ends came to 20 bases. Germline V gene lookup returns CDR1 SQVTM and CDR2 ANQGSEA. The CDR3: CSVSGGSRETNYGYTF. The CDR3 nucleotides are TGCAGCGTCTCCGGTGGCAGCAGGGAGACTAACTATGGCTACACCTTC.

This chain connects TRBV12-3 or TRBV12-4 to TRBJ1-2, with no clear D. The V and J ends lost 2 bases and 8 bases respectively, with 9 bases between them. The CDR3 totals 12 residues. The DNA of the CDR3 is TGTGCCAGCAGTTTATCCAGAGAAGGCTACACCTTC. Amino acids: CASSLSREGYTF.

The J gene is TRBJ2-7, the V gene TRBV7-2; tentative D call: TRBD1 (5 bases). Trimming left V 5 bases short and J 5 bases short, with 16 bases between. This CDR3 has 14 residues. CDR1 is SGHTA and CDR2 is FQGNSA in the germline V gene. CDR3 bases: TGTGCCAGCAGCCCCGAAAGGGGTAAGCACGAGCAGTACTTC. Translating gives CASSPERGKHEQYF.

This chain joins TRBV21-1 and TRBJ2-3; no check of the table's D call, TRBD2, against the DNA was made. TRBV21-1 counts as a pseudogene. The length of the CDR3 is 15 residues. The CDR3: CASLLLAGVTDTQYF. The CDR3 bases are TGTGCCAGTTTACTCCTAGCGGGGGTCACAGATACGCAGTATTTT.

This clonotype occurred many times. The rearrangement links TRBV19 to TRBJ1-1; perhaps TRBD1 as D (5 bases). The CDR3 has 13 residues. V shed 7 bases and J shed 6 bases, with 15 bases lying between them. Germline V gene lookup returns CDR1 LNHDA and CDR2 SQIVND (reference sequence). The CDR3 bases are TGTGCCAGTACCCCGGATATGGGACCTGAAGCTTTCTTT. Protein: CASTPDMGPEAFF. The full variable domain, rest sourced from reference TRBV19 and TRBJ1-1, is DGGITQSPKYLFRKEGQNVTLSCEQNLNHDAMYWYRQDPGQGLRLIYYSQIVNDFQKGDIAEGYSVSREKKESFPLTVTSAQKNPTAFYLCASTPDMGPEAFFGQGTRLTVV.

This clonotype was detected a few times. The V call is TRBV5-4, the J call TRBJ2-7; 8 positions agree with TRBD1. The germline V gene has CDR1 SGHNT and CDR2 YYREEE (reference sequence). Trimming cost V 4 bases and J 3 bases; bases outside gene matches: 6. The CDR3 extends over 14 amino acids. CDR3 in amino acids: CASSHGTGSYEQYF. CDR3 DNA: TGTGCCAGCAGCCACGGGACAGGTAGCTACGAGCAGTACTTC.

This clonotype was counted many times. The gene calls are TRBV5-6 and TRBJ2-2; TRBD2 agrees at 7 bases. There are 16 residues in the CDR3. The J segment lost 1 base and the V segment lost 4 bases, leaving 7 bases of the junction unmatched. The germline CDR1 and CDR2 sequences are SGHDT and YYEEEE. The CDR3 DNA reads TGTGCCAGCAGCCCACTGGCTAGCGGGAACACCGGGGAGCTGTTTTTT. This gives the protein CASSPLASGNTGELFF.

This clonotype occurred many times. J is TRBJ2-5 and V is TRBV15; 8 bases line up with TRBD1. Trimming took 1 base from V and 3 from J; bases not matched to a gene: 1. The V gene's germline CDR1 is LNHNV and CDR2 YYDKDF (reference sequence). The CDR3 is 14 residues long. CDR3 region: CATSRADREETQYF. In DNA, the CDR3 is TGTGCCACCAGCAGAGCGGACAGGGAAGAGACCCAGTACTTC.

This clonotype is medium-sized in the sample. This sequence joins TRBV7-6 and TRBJ2-6; tentatively, D is TRBD1 (5 bases). Deletions cut 3 bases from V and 5 bases from J, with 5 bases between. Germline V gene data show CDR1 as SGHVS and CDR2 as FNYEAQ. The CDR3 is 13 amino acids. The CDR3 DNA follows: TGTGCCAGCAGCTTGGACAGGGCCAACGTCCTGACTTTC. Protein product: CASSLDRANVLTF.

Remarks on this clonotype: With a much larger clone just one base away, this may be a read error. The rearrangement joins TRBV6-5 to TRBJ1-2, with D maybe TRBD1 (6 bases). CDR3 length: 13 residues. Germline V gene data show CDR1 as MNHEY and CDR2 as SVGAGI. The CDR3, as DNA: TGTGCCAGCAGCTCACTTTTACAGGGCGGCTACTCCTTC. This gives the protein CASSSLLQGGYSF.

This clonotype was observed many times. J is TRBJ1-6 and V is TRBV6-5; D is perhaps TRBD1 (5 bases). CDR1 is MNHEY, CDR2 SVGAGI, per germline. This CDR3 is 14 amino acids long. V lost 5 bases to trimming and J lost 11 bases, with 16 bases between them. CDR3 residues: CASSESWQGTPLHF. The CDR3 DNA follows: TGTGCCAGCAGTGAGAGTTGGCAGGGCACACCCCTCCACTTT.